This TCR beta chain was captured by sequencing in a study of cytomegalovirus exposure and HLA in healthy donors. Looked up from germline, CDR1 is MRHNA and CDR2 is SNTAGT. The CDR3 covers 16 residues. V was cut by 2 bases and J by 1 base, with 12 bases left in between. Produced via immunoSEQ multiplex PCR; TCRdb's table is partial and in-frame only. This sample has roughly 180,000 clones, with approximately 88% found just once. General study findings and limits: Subsequent analysis showed first-cohort TCR clusters tending to co-occur in some 110 validation repertoires. The classifier, whose performance was assessed in both the original and validation cohorts, reportedly diagnosed cytomegalovirus status with high specificity and sensitivity. Researchers catalogued approximately 170 TCR beta chains as cytomegalovirus-associated.

The donors were members of the validation cohort comprising over a hundred subjects, separate from the approximately 670-subject first cohort. In regard to this clone: The antigen remains undetermined.

This receptor was taken from a man aged 18 to 29 in good health and CMV-seropositive. V is TRBV6-4 and J is TRBJ2-4; D might be TRBD1 (5 bases). Sequencing input: PBMCs. The CDR3 DNA sequence: TGTGCCAGCAGTGACGGACACGGTAGGGCCAAAAACATTCAGTACTTC. Its protein is CASSDGHGRAKNIQYF.